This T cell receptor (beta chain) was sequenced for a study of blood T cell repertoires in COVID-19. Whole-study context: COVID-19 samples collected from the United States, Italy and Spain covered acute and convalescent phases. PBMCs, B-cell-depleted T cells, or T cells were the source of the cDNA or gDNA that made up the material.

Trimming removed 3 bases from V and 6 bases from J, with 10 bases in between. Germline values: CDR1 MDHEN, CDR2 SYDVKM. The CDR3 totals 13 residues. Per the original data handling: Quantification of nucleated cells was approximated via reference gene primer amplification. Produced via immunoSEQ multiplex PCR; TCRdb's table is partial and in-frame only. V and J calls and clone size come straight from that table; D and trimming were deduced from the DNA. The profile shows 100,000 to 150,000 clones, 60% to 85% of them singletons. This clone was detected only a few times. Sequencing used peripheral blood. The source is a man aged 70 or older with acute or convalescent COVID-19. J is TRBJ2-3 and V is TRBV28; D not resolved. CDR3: CASSFVLIDTQYF. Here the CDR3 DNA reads TGTGCCAGCAGTTTTGTTCTTATTGATACGCAGTATTTT.